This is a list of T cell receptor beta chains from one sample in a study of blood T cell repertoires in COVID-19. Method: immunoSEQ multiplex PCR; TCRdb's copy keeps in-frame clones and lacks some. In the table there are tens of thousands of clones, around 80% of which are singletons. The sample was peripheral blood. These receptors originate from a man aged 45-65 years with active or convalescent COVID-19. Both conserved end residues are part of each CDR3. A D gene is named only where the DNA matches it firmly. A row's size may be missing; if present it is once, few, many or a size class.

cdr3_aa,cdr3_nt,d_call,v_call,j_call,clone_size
CASSEDGGISGNTIYF,TGCGCCAGCAGCGAGGACGGCGGAATCTCTGGAAACACCATATATTTT,.,TRBV10-1,TRBJ1-3,.
CASSLKGNGYEQYF,TGTGCCAGCAGCTTAAAGGGGAACGGCTACGAGCAGTACTTC,.,TRBV7-2,TRBJ2-7,few
CASSVRTSGGTDTQYF,TGTGCCAGCAGCGTAAGGACTAGCGGGGGGACAGATACGCAGTATTTT,TRBD2,TRBV9,TRBJ2-3,.
CASSRTGSGRQPQHF,TGTGCCAGCTCACGTACGGGGTCCGGGCGTCAGCCCCAGCATTTT,.,TRBV18,TRBJ1-5,.
CASSLGRDYEQYF,TGTGCCAGCAGTTTGGGCAGAGACTACGAGCAGTACTTC,.,TRBV12-3/TRBV12-4,TRBJ2-7,.
CASVRQDNEQFF,TGTGCCAGCGTTAGACAGGACAATGAGCAGTTCTTC,.,TRBV2,TRBJ2-1,.
CASSRGQSNEKLFF,TGTGCCAGCAGTAGGGGGCAGTCTAATGAAAAACTGTTTTTT,TRBD1,TRBV6-6,TRBJ1-4,.
CATSRGGRTEAFF,TGTGCCACCAGCAGAGGAGGGAGGACTGAAGCTTTCTTT,.,TRBV15,TRBJ1-1,.
CASSLRILAGGEETQYF,TGTGCCAGCAGCTTAAGGATATTAGCGGGGGGGGAAGAGACCCAGTACTTC,TRBD2,TRBV11-2,TRBJ2-5,.
CATSRGGTLNIQYF,TGTGCCACCAGCAGAGGAGGTACCTTAAACATTCAGTACTTC,.,TRBV15,TRBJ2-4,.
CASSREGTDNYGYTF,TGCGCCAGCAGCCGGGAAGGGACAGATAACTATGGCTACACCTTC,TRBD1,TRBV5-1,TRBJ1-2,few
CASSQGRRGEKLFF,TGTGCCAGCAGCCAAGGGAGGAGAGGTGAAAAACTGTTTTTT,.,TRBV3-1/TRBV3-2,TRBJ1-4,.
CASSTRTGEENTIYF,TGTGCCAGTAGTACTCGGACAGGGGAGGAAAACACCATATATTTT,TRBD1,TRBV19,TRBJ1-3,.
CASSSMGQQDQPQHF,TGTGCCAGCAGTAGTATGGGACAGCAAGATCAGCCCCAGCATTTT,TRBD1,TRBV6-5,TRBJ1-5,.
CASSPLRLEAEAFF,TGTGCCAGCAGCCCTCTGAGGCTGGAGGCTGAAGCTTTCTTT,.,TRBV7-6,TRBJ1-1,.
CASSQDAPGLAMGEQFF,TGCGCCAGCAGCCAAGACGCGCCGGGACTAGCGATGGGGGAGCAGTTCTTC,TRBD2,TRBV4-3,TRBJ2-1,.
CASSVDGNKANVLTF,TGTGCCAGCAGCGTAGACGGGAATAAGGCCAACGTCCTGACTTTC,.,TRBV9,TRBJ2-6,.
CATEQGYTGELFF,TGTGCCACCGAACAGGGGTACACCGGGGAGCTGTTTTTT,TRBD1,TRBV6-6,TRBJ2-2,.
CASSFRGGGYNEQFF,TGTGCCAGCAGCTTCCGGGGGGGTGGCTACAATGAGCAGTTCTTC,TRBD2,TRBV5-8,TRBJ2-1,.
CASSLASGGGRGEAFF,TGTGCCAGCAGCCTCGCCTCAGGGGGCGGTAGGGGTGAAGCTTTCTTT,TRBD1,TRBV9,TRBJ1-1,few
CAWNTGLSGTEAFF,TGTGCCTGGAATACAGGTTTATCAGGCACTGAAGCTTTCTTT,.,TRBV30,TRBJ1-1,.
CAIKGGQTNYGYTF,TGTGCCATCAAGGGGGGACAGACTAACTATGGCTACACCTTC,TRBD1,TRBV10-3,TRBJ1-2,.
CASSFDRVQTDTQYF,TGTGCCAGCAGCTTCGACAGGGTTCAAACAGATACGCAGTATTTT,TRBD1,TRBV7-9,TRBJ2-3,once
CASSDGAGTAGSNEKLFF,TGTGCCAGCAGTGATGGGGCCGGGACAGCCGGAAGTAATGAAAAACTGTTTTTT,TRBD1,TRBV25-1,TRBJ1-4,.
CASRPQGVGGYTF,TGTGCCAGCAGACCACAGGGAGTAGGTGGCTACACCTTC,.,TRBV12-3/TRBV12-4,TRBJ1-2,.
CASSLVGSGVWDEQFF,TGCGCCAGCAGCTTGGTCGGTAGCGGGGTCTGGGATGAGCAGTTCTTC,TRBD2,TRBV5-1,TRBJ2-1,.
CASSQDPPSSGANVLTF,TGCGCCAGCAGCCAAGATCCGCCCAGCTCTGGGGCCAACGTCCTGACTTTC,.,TRBV4-1,TRBJ2-6,once
CASSPGTSGGNEQFF,TGTGCCAGCAGCCCGGGGACTAGCGGGGGAAATGAGCAGTTCTTC,TRBD2,TRBV3-1/TRBV3-2,TRBJ2-1,.
CSAHIAGGIYSGANVLTF,TGCAGCGCCCATATAGCGGGGGGGATTTACTCTGGGGCCAACGTCCTGACTTTC,TRBD2,TRBV29-1,TRBJ2-6,.
CASNGLAGGDYNEQFF,TGTGCCAGCAATGGACTAGCGGGGGGGGATTACAATGAGCAGTTCTTC,TRBD2,TRBV2,TRBJ2-1,.